The sample holds a few counts of the clone carrying this T cell receptor (beta chain). Its specificity is unknown. This sample stems from a study of cytomegalovirus exposure and HLA in healthy donors. Findings and caveats of the study: The listing of 150 to 200 TCR beta chains classed them as cytomegalovirus-associated.

CDR1 and CDR2 from the germline V gene are SGHTA and FQGNSA. This CDR3 comprises 9 residues. Trimming stripped 5 bases from V and 14 bases from J, with 7 bases between. Primers: 60 Vbeta forward and 13 Jbeta reverse. Generated by immunoSEQ multiplex PCR, the TCRdb table keeps only in-frame clones and is missing some. The sample has 150,000 to 200,000 clones, around three quarters seen once; the top ten hold 2.5% to 3.5%. The clonotype was recovered from a male donor in good health and CMV-seronegative. Input material: PBMCs. This rearrangement joins TRBV7-2 to TRBJ2-1, with D maybe TRBD1 (6 bases). The CDR3 region has the DNA TGTGCCAGCAGCGGGGGCGAGTTCTTC. This translates into CASSGGEFF.